This T cell receptor (beta chain) emerged from a study of cytomegalovirus exposure and HLA in healthy donors. Turning to this clone: The antigen remains unidentified.

60 Vbeta and 13 Jbeta primers were used in PCR. This table comes from immunoSEQ multiplex PCR, and its TCRdb copy is limited to in-frame clones, with some not included. The sample lists some 220,000 clones; 77% were seen once. Germline assignment: CDR1 SGHAT and CDR2 FQNNGV. V lost 3 bases and J lost 2; bases outside the gene matches: 5. This CDR3 comprises 17 residues. Study-wide results and caveats: A missense variant in DCLRE1C was later tied to TCR beta V- and J-gene trimming. Most TCR sequences showed up rarely, but some public TCRs showed up in many donors.

The gene calls are TRBV11-2 and TRBJ2-3; 13 bases fit TRBD2. This clonotype originated in a woman in her fifties or sixties in good health and CMV-seropositive. The sample taken for sequencing was PBMCs. The CDR3 loop is CASSFSGLAGPTDTQYF. The CDR3, as DNA: TGTGCCAGCAGCTTTTCGGGACTAGCGGGACCCACAGATACGCAGTATTTT.